A single TCR beta chain is shown here with its context. Together with a sample-barcoded 5' primer, a J-beta primer mix was included in a second PCR lasting roughly 6 to 12 cycles. TCRdb used MiXCR to reprocess the 5' RACE reads, holding one entry per CDR3 protein. Seen here are more than 1.4 million distinct CDR3 sequences, about 40% observed once, and the top ten hold 7% to 9%. The entry originates in a study of blood T cells in healthy people across ages. The TCR originated in a woman aged 18-29 years in good health. The specimen sequenced was blood.

CDR3 protein: CASSPRDTVYSYNEQFF. CDR3 in DNA: TGTGCCAGCAGTCCCCGGGACACCGTTTACTCCTACAATGAGCAGTTCTTC. The V gene is TRBV28, the J gene TRBJ2-1; weak D call: TRBD1 (6 bases). The ends were cut back, 5 bases at V and 0 bases at J, with 17 bases in the middle. Germline V gene lookup returns CDR1 MDHEN and CDR2 SYDVKM. The CDR3 is 17 amino acids.